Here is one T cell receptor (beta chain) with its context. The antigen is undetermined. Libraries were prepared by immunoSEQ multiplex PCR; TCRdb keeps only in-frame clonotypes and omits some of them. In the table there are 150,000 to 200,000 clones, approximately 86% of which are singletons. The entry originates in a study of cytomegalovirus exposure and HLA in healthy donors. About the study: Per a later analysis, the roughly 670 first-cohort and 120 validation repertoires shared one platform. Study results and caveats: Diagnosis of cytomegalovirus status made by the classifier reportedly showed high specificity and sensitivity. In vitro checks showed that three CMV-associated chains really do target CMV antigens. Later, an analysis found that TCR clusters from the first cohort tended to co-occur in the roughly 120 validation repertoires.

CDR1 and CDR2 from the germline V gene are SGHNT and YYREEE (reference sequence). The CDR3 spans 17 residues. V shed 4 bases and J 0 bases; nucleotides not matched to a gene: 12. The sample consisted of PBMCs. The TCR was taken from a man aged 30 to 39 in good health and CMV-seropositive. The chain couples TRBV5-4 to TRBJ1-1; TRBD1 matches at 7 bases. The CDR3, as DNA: TGTGCCAGCAGCCCCCCGTGGAAAGGGGGCTTGAACACTGAAGCTTTCTTT. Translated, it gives CASSPPWKGGLNTEAFF.